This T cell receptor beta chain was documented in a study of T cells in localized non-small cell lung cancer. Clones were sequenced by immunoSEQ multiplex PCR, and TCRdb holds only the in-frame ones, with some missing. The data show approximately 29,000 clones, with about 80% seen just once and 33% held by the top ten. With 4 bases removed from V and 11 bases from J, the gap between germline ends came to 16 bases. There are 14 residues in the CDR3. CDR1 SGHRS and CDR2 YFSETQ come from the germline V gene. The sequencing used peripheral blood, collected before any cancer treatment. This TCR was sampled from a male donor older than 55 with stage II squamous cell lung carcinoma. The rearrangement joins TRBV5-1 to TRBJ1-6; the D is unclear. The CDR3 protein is CASSADGQRTPLHF. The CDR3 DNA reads TGCGCCAGCAGCGCCGACGGCCAGAGGACACCCCTCCACTTT.